This T cell receptor beta chain was captured in a study of siplizumab effects on memory and regulatory T cells. Turning to this clone: Antigen specificity is unknown. The sample has other DNA sequences that encode this CDR3 too.

Study-wide results and limits: Assignment of a naive or memory phenotype failed for roughly 80-97% of the proliferating CD4+ or CD8+ clones.

Per the germline V gene, CDR1 is MNHNY and CDR2 is SVGAGI (reference sequence). The CDR3 length is 13 residues. The ends were cut back, 0 bases at V and 2 bases at J, with 5 bases in the middle. The table came from immunoSEQ multiplex PCR; TCRdb's copy has only in-frame clones and leaves some out. Of about 75,000 clones listed, around 93% are singletons. The sequenced sample consisted of CD8+ T cells sorted from blood. This TCR was recovered from a human donor in good health. The chain carries TRBV6-6 and TRBJ2-7, with D possibly TRBD1 on 5 matching bases. The CDR3: CASSYSGAYEQYF. The CDR3 DNA is TGTGCCAGCAGTTACTCAGGGGCCTACGAGCAGTACTTC.